This T cell receptor beta chain was captured in a study of blood T cell repertoires in COVID-19. Study information: Sites across the United States, Italy and Spain contributed samples from acute and convalescent COVID-19.

Original handling: Amplification of reference gene primers was used by the study to estimate nucleated cell counts. Libraries were prepared by immunoSEQ multiplex PCR; TCRdb keeps only in-frame clonotypes and omits some of them. V, J and clone size are those of that table, while D and trimming were read from the DNA. Among approximately 25,000 clones, about 72% were seen once, and the ten largest hold approximately 40%. The germline V and J ends were trimmed by 7 bases and 3 bases, with 13 bases remaining between them. The CDR3 has 14 amino acids. From germline, CDR1 is SNHLY and CDR2 FYNNEI. V and J are TRBV2 and TRBJ1-5; no clear D gene. The source of this sequence is a woman older than 75 with acute or convalescent COVID-19. The sequenced material came from peripheral blood. The CDR3 region is CASKGGMTNQPQHF. CDR3 coding DNA: TGTGCCAGCAAGGGAGGAATGACCAATCAGCCCCAGCATTTT.